These T cell receptor beta chains were read from a single sample in a study of control samples from healthy donors and cancer patients. Clones were read by immunoSEQ multiplex PCR, and TCRdb kept only the in-frame ones, dropping some. Of some 100,000 clones listed, approximately 95% are singletons. The sequencing sample was made of blood. These TCRs come from a man between 18 and 35 years old in good health. The CDR3 runs from the conserved cysteine through the conserved F or W. A D gene is named only where the DNA matches it firmly. Some rows have no size entry. The others give once, few or many, or a class for an expanded clone.

cdr3_nt cdr3_aa v_call d_call clone_size j_call
TGTGCCAGCAGTCACGGACTAGCGGGAGGGCCAGGGACCCAGTACTTC CASSHGLAGGPGTQYF TRBV6-6 TRBD2 NA TRBJ2-5
TGTGCCAGCAGTAATACAGGGAGCACTGAAGCTTTCTTT CASSNTGSTEAFF TRBV7-8 NA NA TRBJ1-1
TGTGCCAGCAGCCAAGATGGGGCGTTTGAGCAGTTCTTC CASSQDGAFEQFF TRBV4-2 NA NA TRBJ2-1
TGTGCCAGCAGCAGTGACGGAACTAGAGGGAACACTGAAGCTTTCTTT CASSSDGTRGNTEAFF TRBV7-6 NA NA TRBJ1-1
TGTGCCAGCAGCTTAGACTGGTCCAACTCCTACGAGCAGTACTTC CASSLDWSNSYEQYF TRBV7-2 NA NA TRBJ2-7
TGTGCCAGCAGTCCCCGACAGGGGGGGAATGAAAAACTGTTTTTT CASSPRQGGNEKLFF TRBV6-5 TRBD1 NA TRBJ1-4
TGTGCCAGCAGCTTAGCGGATGGTGACGAGCAGTACTTC CASSLADGDEQYF TRBV7-8 NA NA TRBJ2-7
TGTGCCTGGAGGCGCGAGATCTTCAATTCACCCCTCCACTTT CAWRREIFNSPLHF TRBV30 NA NA TRBJ1-6
TGTGCCAGCAGTTTCGGGGGGGACCCACTCGGCTACACCTTC CASSFGGDPLGYTF TRBV28 NA once TRBJ1-2
TGTGCCACCAGCAGAGGGGGACACAGTGGGGATAAGCAGTTCTTC CATSRGGHSGDKQFF TRBV15 NA NA TRBJ2-1
TGTGCCAGTAGTTCGGCGAGGACGAACACTGAAGCTTTCTTT CASSSARTNTEAFF TRBV19 NA NA TRBJ1-1
TGTGCCAGCAGTTACCAACCAAGGGCAGGCGAAAAACTGTTTTTT CASSYQPRAGEKLFF TRBV6-2/TRBV6-3 NA NA TRBJ1-4
TGTGCCAGCAGCCCTAGCACGGTAGGGGACCAGCAGTTCTTC CASSPSTVGDQQFF TRBV9 NA NA TRBJ2-1
TGTGCCAGCAGTTTATGGACAGTCTATGGCTACACCTTC CASSLWTVYGYTF TRBV28 NA NA TRBJ1-2
TGTGCCAGTAGTATAAGTCCGCCTAGCGGGGGGTACAATGAGCAGTTCTTC CASSISPPSGGYNEQFF TRBV19 TRBD2 NA TRBJ2-1
TGTGCCAGCAGCCCGACAGGGAATGAGCAGTTCTTC CASSPTGNEQFF TRBV7-7 TRBD1 NA TRBJ2-1
TGTGCCAGCAGCCGGGGACTGACAGGGGGGGATCAGCCCCAGCATTTT CASSRGLTGGDQPQHF TRBV5-5 TRBD1 NA TRBJ1-5
TGCGCCAGCCGCAGAGGGACCGGGACAGGTAACTACGAGCAGTACTTC CASRRGTGTGNYEQYF TRBV5-1 TRBD1 NA TRBJ2-7
TGCGCCAGCAGCCAATTCTGGGGGCTTCAAGGCGGGAACACTGAAGCTTTCTTT CASSQFWGLQGGNTEAFF TRBV4-3 NA NA TRBJ1-1
TGTGCCAGCATCGGGGGGAACACTGAAGCTTTCTTT CASIGGNTEAFF TRBV2 NA NA TRBJ1-1
TGTGCCAGCAGTTTTCAGAGCTCCTACAATGAGCAGTTCTTC CASSFQSSYNEQFF TRBV6-2/TRBV6-3 NA NA TRBJ2-1
TGTGCCAGCAGCTCATCCCTAGGCTATGGCTACACCTTC CASSSSLGYGYTF TRBV7-9 NA NA TRBJ1-2
TGTGCCAGCAGCGTGGGTGGGAGCCCCTCGGATACGCAGTATTTT CASSVGGSPSDTQYF TRBV9 NA NA TRBJ2-3
TGTGCCAGCAGTCAAGGGACAGGGAACACCGGGGAGCTGTTTTTT CASSQGTGNTGELFF TRBV27 TRBD1 NA TRBJ2-2